This T cell receptor beta chain appears in the sequencing data of a study of CXCR3-negative and CXCR3-positive naive CD8 T cells. With regard to this clonotype: Its antigen remains unknown.

The CDR3 runs 15 residues. Germline V gives CDR1 DFQATT, CDR2 SNEGSKA (reference sequence). The authors gated naive CD8+ T cells as CD45RO-CCR7+CD27+CD95-. General study points: Memory CD8+ cells showed much lower diversity, while both naive subsets displayed comparably high diversity. CXCR3 expression dropped partially after cryopreservation, and most assays relied on fresh PBMCs. A higher hydrophobicity marked the TRB CDR3s of CXCR3-positive naive cells versus CXCR3-negative naive cells. Similar TRBV-TRBJ gene usage was seen in naive CXCR3-negative and CXCR3-positive cells, but not in memory cells.

TRB cDNA libraries were made by UMI-labeled 5' RACE. TCRdb re-called the 5' RACE reads, yielding one record per CDR3 amino acid sequence without DNA. The sample table includes about 85,000 distinct CDR3 sequences. The source material was naive CXCR3+ CD8+ T cells from blood. Subset reported: CD45RO-CCR7+CD27+CD95- naive CD8+ T cells expressing CXCR3 (TNR3+). This TCR derives from a human donor in good health. Some clones in this sample may be carry-over from other donors' samples. V gene TRBV20-1 combines with J gene TRBJ2-5; TCRdb names TRBD1, which stays unverified in the absence of DNA. The CDR3 sequence is CSAIRVQWPKETQYF.